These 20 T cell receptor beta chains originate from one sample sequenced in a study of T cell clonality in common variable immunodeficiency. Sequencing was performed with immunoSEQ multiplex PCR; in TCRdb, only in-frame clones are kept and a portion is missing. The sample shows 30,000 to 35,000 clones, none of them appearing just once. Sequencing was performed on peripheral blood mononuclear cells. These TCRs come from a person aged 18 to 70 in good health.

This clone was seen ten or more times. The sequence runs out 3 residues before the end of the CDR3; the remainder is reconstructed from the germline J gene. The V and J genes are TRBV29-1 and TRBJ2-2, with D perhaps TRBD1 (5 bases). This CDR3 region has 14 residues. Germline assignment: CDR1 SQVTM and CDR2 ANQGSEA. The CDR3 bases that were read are TGCAGCGCTTATGCAACAGGCCTTAATGAAAAG. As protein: CSAYATGLNEK. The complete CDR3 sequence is CSAYATGLNEKLFF.

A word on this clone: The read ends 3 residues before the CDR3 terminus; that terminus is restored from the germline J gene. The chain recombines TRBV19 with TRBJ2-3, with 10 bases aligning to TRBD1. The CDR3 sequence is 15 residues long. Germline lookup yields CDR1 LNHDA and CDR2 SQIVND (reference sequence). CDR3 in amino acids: CASSIRDRGNQPQYF. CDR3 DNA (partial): TGTGCCAGTAGTATACGGGACAGGGGAAATCAGCCG.

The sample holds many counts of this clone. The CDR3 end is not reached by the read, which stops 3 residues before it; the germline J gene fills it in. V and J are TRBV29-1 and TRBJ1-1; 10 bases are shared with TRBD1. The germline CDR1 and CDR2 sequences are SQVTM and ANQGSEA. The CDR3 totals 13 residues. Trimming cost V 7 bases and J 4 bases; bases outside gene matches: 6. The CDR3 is CSGDRGPTTEAFF. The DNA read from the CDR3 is TGCAGCGGAGACAGGGGGCCGACCACTGAA.

The CDR3 bases that were read are TGTGCCAGCTTAGGGGCGAACATT. It yields the protein CASLGANI. The full CDR3 protein reads CASLGANIQYF. The chain combines TRBV18 with TRBJ2-4, with D possibly matching TRBD1 (5 bases). The read terminates 3 residues before the CDR3 end, so the remaining end is supplied by the germline J gene. V lost 7 bases and J lost 7, with 8 bases in between. The CDR3 totals 11 residues. Germline V lookup: CDR1 KGHSH, CDR2 LQKENI.

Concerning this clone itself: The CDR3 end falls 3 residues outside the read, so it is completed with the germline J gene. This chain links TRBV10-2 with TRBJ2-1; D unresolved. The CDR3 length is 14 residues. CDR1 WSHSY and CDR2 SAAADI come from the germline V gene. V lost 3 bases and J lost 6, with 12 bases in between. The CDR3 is CASSEPGQSNEQFF. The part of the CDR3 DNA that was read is TGCGCCAGCAGTGAACCGGGTCAGAGCAATGAG.

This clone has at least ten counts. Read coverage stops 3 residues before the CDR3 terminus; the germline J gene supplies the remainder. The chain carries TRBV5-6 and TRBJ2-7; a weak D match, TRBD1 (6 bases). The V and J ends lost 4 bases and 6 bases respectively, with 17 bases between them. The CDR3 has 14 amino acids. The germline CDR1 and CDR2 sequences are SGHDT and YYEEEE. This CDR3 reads CASSPDRDTREQYF. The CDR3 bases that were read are TGTGCCAGCAGCCCGGACCGGGACACCCGCGAG.

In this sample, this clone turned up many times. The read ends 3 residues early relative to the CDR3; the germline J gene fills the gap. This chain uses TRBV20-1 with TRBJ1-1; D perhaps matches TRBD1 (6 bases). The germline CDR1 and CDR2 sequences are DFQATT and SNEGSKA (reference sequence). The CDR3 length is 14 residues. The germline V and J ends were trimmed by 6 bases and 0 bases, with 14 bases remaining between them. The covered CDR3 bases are TGCAGTGCCAAGCATTCAGGGGTGAACACTGAA. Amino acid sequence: CSAKHSGVNTE. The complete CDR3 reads CSAKHSGVNTEAFF.

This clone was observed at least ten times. The CDR3 region is CSVMQGGTGELFF. The CDR3 DNA, read in part, is TGCAGCGTCATGCAGGGTGGAACCGGGGAG. The rearrangement links TRBV29-1 to TRBJ2-2, with TRBD1 as a possible D gene (5 bases). The read comes to an end 3 residues before the CDR3 does, leaving the germline J gene to fill in the end. V was shortened by 6 bases and J by 5 bases, with 13 bases between the two germline ends. There are 13 residues in the CDR3. Germline CDR1 reads SQVTM; CDR2 reads ANQGSEA.

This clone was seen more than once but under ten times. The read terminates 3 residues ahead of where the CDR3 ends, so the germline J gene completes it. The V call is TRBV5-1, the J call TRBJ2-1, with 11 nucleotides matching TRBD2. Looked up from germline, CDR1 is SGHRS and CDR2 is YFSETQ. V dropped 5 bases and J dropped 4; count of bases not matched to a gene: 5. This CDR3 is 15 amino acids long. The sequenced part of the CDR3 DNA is TGCGCCAGCAGAAAACTAGCGGGAGTGTACAATGAG. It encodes CASRKLAGVYNE. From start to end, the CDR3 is CASRKLAGVYNEQFF.

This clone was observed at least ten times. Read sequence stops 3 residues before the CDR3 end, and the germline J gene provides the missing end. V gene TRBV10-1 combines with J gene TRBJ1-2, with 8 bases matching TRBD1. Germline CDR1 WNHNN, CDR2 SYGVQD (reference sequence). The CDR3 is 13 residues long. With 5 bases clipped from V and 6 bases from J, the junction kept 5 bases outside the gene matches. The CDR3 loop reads CASSTGQGDGYTF. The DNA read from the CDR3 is TGCGCCAGCAGTACCGGACAGGGAGATGGC.

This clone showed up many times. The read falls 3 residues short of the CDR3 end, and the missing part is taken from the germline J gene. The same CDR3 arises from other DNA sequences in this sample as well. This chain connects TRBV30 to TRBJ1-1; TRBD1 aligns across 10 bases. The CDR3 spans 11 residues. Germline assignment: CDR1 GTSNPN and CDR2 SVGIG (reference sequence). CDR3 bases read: TGTGCCCGCGAGGGGGACAGGGGC. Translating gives CAREGDRG. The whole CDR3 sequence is CAREGDRGAFF.

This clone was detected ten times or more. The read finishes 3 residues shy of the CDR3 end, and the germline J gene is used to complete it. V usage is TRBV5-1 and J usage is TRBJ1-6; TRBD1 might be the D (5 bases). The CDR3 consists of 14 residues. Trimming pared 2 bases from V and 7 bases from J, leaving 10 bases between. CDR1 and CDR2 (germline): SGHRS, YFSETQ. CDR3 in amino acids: CASSFQGENSPLHF. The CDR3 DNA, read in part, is TGCGCCAGCAGCTTCCAAGGGGAAAATTCACCC.

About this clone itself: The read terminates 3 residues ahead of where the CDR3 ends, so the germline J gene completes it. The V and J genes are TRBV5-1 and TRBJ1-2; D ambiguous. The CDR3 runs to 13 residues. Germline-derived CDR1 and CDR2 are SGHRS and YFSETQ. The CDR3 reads CASSLGQERGYTF. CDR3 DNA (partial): TGCGCCAGCAGCTTGGGTCAGGAGAGGGGC.

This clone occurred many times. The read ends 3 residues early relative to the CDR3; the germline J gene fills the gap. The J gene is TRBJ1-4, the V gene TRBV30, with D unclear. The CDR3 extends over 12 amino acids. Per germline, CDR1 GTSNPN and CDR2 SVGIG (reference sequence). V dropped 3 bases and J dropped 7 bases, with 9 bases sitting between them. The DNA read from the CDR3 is TGTGCCTGGAGCGTGTCGGGTGAAAAA. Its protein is CAWSVSGEK. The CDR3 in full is CAWSVSGEKLFF.

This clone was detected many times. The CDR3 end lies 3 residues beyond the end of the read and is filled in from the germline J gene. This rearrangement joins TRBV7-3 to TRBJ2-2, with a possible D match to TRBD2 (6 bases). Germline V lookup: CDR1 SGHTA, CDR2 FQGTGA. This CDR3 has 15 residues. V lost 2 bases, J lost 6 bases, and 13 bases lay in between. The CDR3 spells CASSLGAGYSGELFF. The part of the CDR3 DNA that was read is TGTGCCAGCAGCTTAGGGGCGGGGTACTCCGGGGAG.

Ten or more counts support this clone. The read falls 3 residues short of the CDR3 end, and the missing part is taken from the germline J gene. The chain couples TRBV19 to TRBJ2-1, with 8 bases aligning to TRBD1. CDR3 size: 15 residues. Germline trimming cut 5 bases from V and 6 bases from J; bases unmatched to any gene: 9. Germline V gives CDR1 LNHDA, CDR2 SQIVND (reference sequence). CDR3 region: CASSPRTGLGNEQFF. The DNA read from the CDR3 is TGTGCCAGTAGTCCTAGGACAGGGCTGGGCAATGAG.

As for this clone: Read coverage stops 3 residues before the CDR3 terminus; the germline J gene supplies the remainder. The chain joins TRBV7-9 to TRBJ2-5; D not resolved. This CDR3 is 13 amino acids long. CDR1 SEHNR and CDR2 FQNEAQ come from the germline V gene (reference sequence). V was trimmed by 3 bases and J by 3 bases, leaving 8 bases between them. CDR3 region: CASSLLKEETQYF. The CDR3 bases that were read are TGTGCCAGCAGCTTGTTGAAGGAAGAGACC.

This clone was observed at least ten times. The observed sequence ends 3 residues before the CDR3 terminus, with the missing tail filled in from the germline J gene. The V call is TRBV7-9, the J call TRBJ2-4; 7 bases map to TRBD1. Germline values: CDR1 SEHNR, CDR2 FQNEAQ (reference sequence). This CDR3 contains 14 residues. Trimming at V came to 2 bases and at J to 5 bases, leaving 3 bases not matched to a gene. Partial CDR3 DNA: TGTGCCAGCAGCTTAACAGGGGTGGAAAACATT. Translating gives CASSLTGVENI. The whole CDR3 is CASSLTGVENIQYF. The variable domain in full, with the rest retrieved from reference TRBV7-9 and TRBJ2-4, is DTGVSQNPRHKITKRGQNVTFRCDPISEHNRLYWYRQTLGQGPEFLTYFQNEAQLEKSRLLSDRFSAERPKGSFSTLEIQRTEQGDSAMYLCASSLTGVENIQYFGAGTRLSVL.

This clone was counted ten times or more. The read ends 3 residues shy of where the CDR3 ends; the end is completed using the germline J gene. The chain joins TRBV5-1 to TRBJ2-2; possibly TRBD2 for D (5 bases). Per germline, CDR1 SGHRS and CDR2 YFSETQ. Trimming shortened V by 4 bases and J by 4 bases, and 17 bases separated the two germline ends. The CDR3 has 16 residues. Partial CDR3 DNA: TGCGCCAGCAGCCCCAGTACCCAGAGCGGCACCGGGGAG. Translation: CASSPSTQSGTGE. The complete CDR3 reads CASSPSTQSGTGELFF.

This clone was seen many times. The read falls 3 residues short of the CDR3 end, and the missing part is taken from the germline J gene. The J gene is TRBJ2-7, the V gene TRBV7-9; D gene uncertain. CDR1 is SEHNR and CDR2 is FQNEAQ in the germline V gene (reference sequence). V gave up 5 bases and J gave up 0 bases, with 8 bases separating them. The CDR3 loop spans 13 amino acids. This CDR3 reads CASSLDTSYEQYF. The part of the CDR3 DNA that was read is TGTGCCAGCAGCCTAGACACCTCCTACGAG.